The clone carrying this TCR beta chain was detected only once. As yet, its antigen is unknown. The study sampled blood at baseline, cycle 4 day 1, and cycle 7 day 1. The data were obtained in a study of OX40 agonist ivuxolimab in advanced cancers. The germline V gene encodes CDR1 SEHNR and CDR2 FQNEAQ (reference sequence). The CDR3 totals 13 residues. V was pared by 4 bases and J by 11 bases, with 17 bases between. General study results and limits: Clones of CD4+ and CD8+ blood T cells grew by week 6 at doses of 0.1 to 3.0 mg/kg.

Clones were read by immunoSEQ multiplex PCR, and TCRdb kept only the in-frame ones, dropping some. The sample has 50,000 or so clones, 70% to 80% seen once. The TCR originated in an adult with an advanced solid tumor such as melanoma, head and neck, liver or kidney cancer. The specimen was CD4+ or CD8+ T cells sorted from blood, collected in a trial of the OX40 agonist ivuxolimab. The rearrangement joins TRBV7-9 to TRBJ1-1; weak D call: TRBD1 (5 bases). The DNA of the CDR3 is TGTGCCAGCAGCTCCAGACTGGGGCTTCCGGCTTTCTTT. Translation: CASSSRLGLPAFF.